This TCR beta chain is from a study of PD-1 blockade in mismatch repair-deficient tumors. The germline gives CDR1 KGHSH, CDR2 LQKENI. The CDR3 has 12 amino acids. V was pared by 7 bases and J by 2 bases, with 9 bases between. The table came from immunoSEQ multiplex PCR; TCRdb's copy has only in-frame clones and leaves some out. The sample includes over 9,000 clones, about 89% of them seen just once. Worth noting for this clone: Antigen unknown.

Described time point: approximately 10-day in vitro stimulation with candidate neoantigen peptide 3. A roughly ten-day in vitro culture was run per each of seven reactive peptides. The sequencing used cells cultured in vitro, collected from a patient treated with pembrolizumab. The V and J genes are TRBV18 and TRBJ2-7; the D call may be TRBD1 or TRBD2 (5 bases each). This sequence was found in an adult with mismatch repair-deficient cancer. The CDR3: CASFRDPYEQYF. The DNA of the CDR3 is TGTGCCAGCTTCAGGGACCCCTACGAGCAGTACTTC.